The source of this TCR beta chain is a study of Ad26.COV2.S vaccination and SARS-CoV-2 variants. Overall study context: Within the COV1001 Ad26.COV2.S trial arm, the donor was enrolled.

In germline, CDR1 is KGHDR, CDR2 SFDVKD. Trimming took 4 bases from V and 10 from J; bases not matched to a gene: 15. The CDR3 loop spans 17 amino acids. Treatment defined: around 19 received Ad26.COV2.S at low or high dose, single or two shots; roughly five received placebo; per-sample allocation not given. Sample collection was performed on day 63 after the first vaccine or placebo injection. Vaccination used an Ad26 vector expressing Wuhan-strain SARS-CoV-2 spike. Profiling relied on immunoSEQ multiplex PCR, and the TCRdb table lists in-frame clones only, not all of them. The table records around 450,000 clones, more than 75% of them present only once. Of note for this clone: The antigen is unknown.

Study-level findings and limits: Total T cell responses, in the TCR breadth and depth analyses, may have been underestimated.

The chain links TRBV24-1 to TRBJ1-6; 7 nucleotides match TRBD1. The sequenced sample was peripheral blood, obtained in a trial of Ad26.COV2.S vaccine versus placebo. The sequence derives from a person aged 18-60 years who received the Ad26.COV2.S COVID-19 vaccine or a placebo. Written as DNA, the CDR3 is TGTGCCACCAGTGAGAACACCGGACAGGCGTCCCGCTCACCCCTCCACTTT. Protein product: CATSENTGQASRSPLHF.